This T cell receptor beta chain comes out of a study of blood T cell repertoires in COVID-19. Study-wide context: Researchers got acute and convalescent COVID-19 samples from the United States, Italy and Spain. In each case, the material was cDNA or gDNA derived from T cells, B-cell-depleted T cells, or PBMCs.

The V gene's germline CDR1 is MNHEY and CDR2 SVGAGI. V gave up 3 bases and J gave up 2 bases, with 13 bases separating them. CDR3 length: 15 residues. As originally analysed: Estimated nucleated cell counts came from reference gene primer amplification. Assay: immunoSEQ multiplex PCR; the TCRdb copy retains only in-frame clones and omits some. V, J and clone size reflect that table, while D and trimming were determined from the DNA. The sample shows about 240,000 clones, around nine tenths of them seen only once. This chain uses TRBV6-5 with TRBJ1-2, with D tentatively TRBD1 (6 bases). The TCR comes from an older woman with active or convalescent COVID-19. Sequencing was done on a sample of peripheral blood. The CDR3 nucleotides read TGTGCCAGCAGTTATTCACAGGGTGGGAACTATGGCTACACCTTC. It is translated as CASSYSQGGNYGYTF.